One and the same sample provided the 27 T cell receptor beta chains below, sequenced in a study of shared clonotypes between healthy human individuals. TCRdb's copy holds only in-frame clones and misses some; the assay was immunoSEQ multiplex PCR. The table lists approximately 2,300,000 clones, about nine tenths of them singletons. Sequenced material: naive CD4+ T cells from PBMCs. As to subset: CD45RA+ positively selected. The receptors here all came from a man aged 18 to 30 in good health. Some clones in this sample may be carry-over from other donors' samples.

The J gene is TRBJ2-5, the V gene TRBV5-1, with 11 bases lining up with TRBD2. CDR3 size: 15 residues. CDR1 is SGHRS, CDR2 YFSETQ, per germline. V gave up 4 bases and J gave up 8 bases; unmatched junction bases: 10. Here the CDR3 DNA reads TGCGCCAGCAGCCAGCTAGCGGGAGGCCCTCACACCCAGTACTTC. It encodes CASSQLAGGPHTQYF. The whole variable domain, filled in from reference TRBV5-1 and TRBJ2-5, reads KAGVTQTPRYLIKTRGQQVTLSCSPISGHRSVSWYQQTPGQGLQFLFEYFSETQRNKGNFPGRFSGRQFSNSRSEMNVSTLELGDSALYLCASSQLAGGPHTQYFGPGTRLLVL.

The rearrangement links TRBV2 to TRBJ2-1; TRBD1 might be the D (6 bases). This CDR3 has 13 residues. Trimming left V 7 bases short and J 4 bases short, with 11 bases between. From germline, CDR1 is SNHLY and CDR2 FYNNEI. The CDR3 nucleotides read TGTGCCAGCACGGGACAACCTTACAATGAGCAGTTCTTC. This translates into CASTGQPYNEQFF.

In this sample, this clone turned up once. The rearrangement links TRBV10-3 to TRBJ2-5; TRBD1 agrees at 12 bases. V shed 6 bases and J 5 bases; nucleotides not matched to a gene: 1. CDR1 and CDR2 (germline): ENHRY, SYGVKD. This CDR3 region has 13 residues. The DNA of the CDR3 is TGTGCCATCAGGGGACAGGGGGCGGAGACCCAGTACTTC. Translating gives CAIRGQGAETQYF.

This clone is a singleton in its sample. This chain uses TRBV29-1 with TRBJ1-2; D perhaps matches TRBD1 (5 bases). Trimming removed 1 base from V and 1 base from J, with 10 bases in between. This CDR3 has 14 residues. Germline V CDR1 and CDR2: SQVTM, ANQGSEA. CDR3 in DNA: TGCAGCGTTGAAGTTGACAGCTATAACTATGGCTACACCTTC. Protein sequence: CSVEVDSYNYGYTF.

The rearrangement uses TRBV7-2 and TRBJ2-4; the D gene could be TRBD1 or TRBD2 (5 bases each). The CDR3 length is 18 residues. The V end lost 2 bases, the J end lost 0 bases, and 17 bases lay between the germline ends. Germline V gives CDR1 SGHTA, CDR2 FQGNSA. CDR3 in amino acids: CASSLLGRGSTAKNIQYF. The CDR3 DNA is TGTGCCAGCAGCTTACTCGGCCGGGGCTCGACAGCCAAAAACATTCAGTACTTC.

The V and J genes are TRBV11-2 and TRBJ2-5; 7 bases line up with TRBD1. The CDR3 is made up of 15 amino acids. Germline CDR1 reads SGHAT; CDR2 reads FQNNGV. After removal of 6 bases from V and 1 base from J, the junction contained 8 bases not matched to a gene. The CDR3 is CASRSTGTVQETQYF. CDR3 coding DNA: TGTGCCAGCAGAAGCACCGGGACAGTCCAAGAGACCCAGTACTTC.

The chain carries TRBV28 and TRBJ2-7; D possibly corresponds to TRBD2 (5 bases). The CDR3 is made up of 15 amino acids. Germline V gene lookup returns CDR1 MDHEN and CDR2 SYDVKM. Trimming left V 5 bases short and J 3 bases short, with 17 bases between. CDR3 amino acids: CASSPGGSVYYEQYF. The CDR3 DNA reads as TGTGCCAGCAGTCCCGGCGGTAGCGTCTACTACGAGCAGTACTTC.

This chain links TRBV5-6 with TRBJ1-1; 8 bases are shared with TRBD1. CDR1 and CDR2 (germline): SGHDT, YYEEEE. There are 15 residues in the CDR3. The ends lost 3 bases at V and 0 bases at J; junction bases unmatched: 4. Here the CDR3 DNA reads TGTGCCAGCAGCTCGGGACAGGTCATGAACACTGAAGCTTTCTTT. Translation gives CASSSGQVMNTEAFF.

The chain couples TRBV27 to TRBJ1-2, with D perhaps TRBD1 (6 bases). Germline V gene sequence: CDR1 MNHEY, CDR2 SMNVEV (reference sequence). V was trimmed by 5 bases and J by 8 bases, leaving 15 bases between them. The CDR3 has 13 residues. CDR3 nucleotide sequence: TGTGCCAGCAGTCCGGCCGGGGGGCTCGGCTACACCTTC. Protein: CASSPAGGLGYTF.

The chain uses TRBV27 and TRBJ2-7; D not certain. The CDR3 contains 11 residues. Trimming took off 5 bases at V and 1 base at J, with 3 bases between the two ends. Germline-derived CDR1 and CDR2 are MNHEY and SMNVEV (reference sequence). The CDR3 region is CASSQSYEQYF. CDR3 sequence (DNA): TGTGCCAGCAGTCAATCCTACGAGCAGTACTTC.

The CDR3 DNA reads as TGTGCCAGCAGTCCATCAGGACAGGGCTACACAGATACGCAGTATTTT. Translating it yields CASSPSGQGYTDTQYF. V usage is TRBV28 and J usage is TRBJ2-3, with 8 bases fitting TRBD1. The CDR3 sequence is 16 residues long. Germline assignment: CDR1 MDHEN and CDR2 SYDVKM. Trimming removed 5 bases from V and 2 bases from J; junction bases left unmatched: 9. The whole variable domain, remainder taken from reference TRBV28 and TRBJ2-3, is DVKVTQSSRYLVKRTGEKVFLECVQDMDHENMFWYRQDPGLGLRLIYFSYDVKMKEKGDIPEGYSVSREKKERFSLILESASTNQTSMYLCASSPSGQGYTDTQYFGPGTRLTVL.

The chain recombines TRBV28 with TRBJ2-7; TRBD1 matches at 7 bases. This CDR3 is 17 amino acids long. Germline V lookup: CDR1 MDHEN, CDR2 SYDVKM. Trimming removed 6 bases from V and 0 bases from J; junction bases left unmatched: 14. CDR3 protein: CASSSPKDRVSSYEQYF. DNA for the CDR3: TGTGCCAGCAGCTCTCCCAAAGACAGGGTGAGCTCCTACGAGCAGTACTTC.

V gene TRBV29-1 combines with J gene TRBJ1-1, with D perhaps TRBD1 (5 bases). The V and J ends lost 1 base and 5 bases respectively, with 11 bases between them. Germline CDR1 reads SQVTM; CDR2 reads ANQGSEA. This CDR3 is 13 amino acids long. This CDR3 reads CSVEGSRGTEAFF. The CDR3 DNA follows: TGCAGCGTTGAAGGATCACGGGGGACTGAAGCTTTCTTT. The variable domain in full, with the rest retrieved from reference TRBV29-1 and TRBJ1-1, is SAVISQKPSRDICQRGTSLTIQCQVDSQVTMMFWYRQQPGQSLTLIATANQGSEATYESGFVIDKFPISRPNLTFSTLTVSNMSPEDSSIYLCSVEGSRGTEAFFGQGTRLTVV.

The genes are TRBV7-2 and TRBJ2-7, with 7 positions matching TRBD1. This CDR3 has 13 residues. CDR1 and CDR2 from the germline V gene are SGHTA and FQGNSA. V lost 5 bases and J lost 7; bases outside the gene matches: 8. CDR3: CASSRPGQYEQYF. The CDR3, as DNA: TGTGCCAGCAGCCGCCCGGGACAGTATGAGCAGTACTTC.

The chain is built from TRBV30 and TRBJ2-1; the D gene could be TRBD1 or TRBD2 (5 bases each). The germline V gene has CDR1 GTSNPN and CDR2 SVGIG (reference sequence). The CDR3 is 13 amino acids. V was clipped by 5 bases and J by 14 bases, with 22 bases between them. This CDR3 is CAWVGIAGTREFF. Here the CDR3 DNA reads TGTGCCTGGGTGGGGATAGCCGGGACCCGGGAGTTCTTC. The full variable domain, its missing parts supplied by reference TRBV30 and TRBJ2-1, is SQTIHQWPATLVQPVGSPLSLECTVEGTSNPNLYWYRQAAGRGLQLLFYSVGIGQISSEVPQNLSASRPQDRQFILSSKKLLLSDSGFYLCAWVGIAGTREFFGPGTRLTVL.

The chain uses TRBV5-5 and TRBJ2-7; maybe TRBD1 (6 bases). CDR1 is SGHKS and CDR2 is YYEKEE in the germline V gene (reference sequence). The CDR3 is made up of 13 amino acids. V was trimmed by 2 bases and J by 5 bases, leaving 11 bases between them. CDR3 in DNA: TGTGCCAGCAGCTTTACAGGGATCAACGAGCAGTACTTC. Protein product: CASSFTGINEQYF.

As DNA, the CDR3 is TGCGCCAGCAGCTTTACTAGCGACAATGAGCAGTTCTTC. As protein: CASSFTSDNEQFF. This chain uses TRBV5-1 with TRBJ2-1, with TRBD2 identical over 7 bases. J gave up 5 bases and V 2 bases, and 1 base lay outside the gene matches. Germline values: CDR1 SGHRS, CDR2 YFSETQ. The CDR3 extends over 13 amino acids. The full variable domain, in which reference TRBV5-1 and TRBJ2-1 provide the parts outside the CDR3, is KAGVTQTPRYLIKTRGQQVTLSCSPISGHRSVSWYQQTPGQGLQFLFEYFSETQRNKGNFPGRFSGRQFSNSRSEMNVSTLELGDSALYLCASSFTSDNEQFFGPGTRLTVL.

The genes are TRBV7-2 and TRBJ2-1; D not resolved. Germline V gives CDR1 SGHTA, CDR2 FQGNSA. V shed 5 bases and J shed 6 bases, with 8 bases lying between them. The length of the CDR3 is 12 residues. The DNA of the CDR3 is TGTGCCAGCAGCCCGACTGTCAATGAGCAGTTCTTC. It specifies CASSPTVNEQFF.

This clone was seen just once. The chain employs TRBV11-2 and TRBJ1-3; a weak D match, TRBD1 (6 bases). Deletions cut 4 bases from V and 0 bases from J, with 16 bases between. This CDR3 contains 17 residues. Germline V lookup: CDR1 SGHAT, CDR2 FQNNGV. CDR3 nucleotide sequence: TGTGCCAGCAGCTCCTTATTTCGGGACACCTCTGGAAACACCATATATTTT. Protein: CASSSLFRDTSGNTIYF.

The chain couples TRBV6-6 to TRBJ1-5; 8 nucleotides match TRBD1. CDR1 is MNHNY, CDR2 SVGAGI, per germline (reference sequence). The CDR3 contains 13 residues. V was pared by 6 bases and J by 5 bases, with 3 bases of the junction left unmatched. The CDR3 DNA reads TGTGCCAGCAGCCAGGGGGCCCATCAGCCCCAGCATTTT. Translating gives CASSQGAHQPQHF.

CDR3 sequence reads: CASSLRLDQPQHF. The CDR3 DNA is TGTGCCAGCAGTTTAAGGCTGGATCAGCCCCAGCATTTT. The rearrangement links TRBV27 to TRBJ1-5; D remains unclear. In germline, CDR1 is MNHEY, CDR2 SMNVEV (reference sequence). The CDR3 spans 13 residues. Between the trimmed V and J ends, which lost 2 bases and 5 bases, there was a span of 7 bases.

Remarks on this clone: Other nucleotide sequences from this sample produce the same CDR3. CDR3 bases: TGCGCCAGCAGCGCTGGGGGGTCCACAGATACGCAGTATTTT. Encoded protein: CASSAGGSTDTQYF. The chain combines TRBV5-1 with TRBJ2-3; a possible D gene is TRBD2 (6 bases). Trimming shortened V by 4 bases and J by 2 bases, and 11 bases separated the two germline ends. Per germline, CDR1 SGHRS and CDR2 YFSETQ. This CDR3 spans 14 amino acids.

This clone was observed once. The J gene is TRBJ2-1, the V gene TRBV7-2, with D perhaps TRBD2 (6 bases). The V end was cut by 5 bases, the J end by 4 bases, with 12 bases between. This CDR3 is 14 amino acids long. Germline V gene lookup returns CDR1 SGHTA and CDR2 FQGNSA. CDR3 sequence (DNA): TGTGCCAGCAGCCGGGACTTCGGGTACAATGAGCAGTTCTTC. Translation: CASSRDFGYNEQFF.

The chain is built from TRBV7-2 and TRBJ2-6; no firm D call. The CDR3 extends over 15 amino acids. Looked up from germline, CDR1 is SGHTA and CDR2 is FQGNSA. V was clipped by 3 bases and J by 2 bases, with 8 bases between them. CDR3 in amino acids: CASSFQVAGANVLTF. DNA for the CDR3: TGTGCCAGCAGCTTCCAGGTTGCTGGGGCCAACGTCCTGACTTTC. The full variable domain, with the rest looked up from reference TRBV7-2 and TRBJ2-6, is GAGVSQSPSNKVTEKGKDVELRCDPISGHTALYWYRQSLGQGLEFLIYFQGNSAPDKSGLPSDRFSAERTGGSVSTLTIQRTQQEDSAVYLCASSFQVAGANVLTFGAGSRLTVL.

The V call is TRBV5-8, the J call TRBJ1-1; tentatively, D is TRBD1 (6 bases). Trimming cost V 4 bases and J 3 bases, with 10 bases left between them. Looked up from germline, CDR1 is SGHTS and CDR2 is YDEGEE. The CDR3 is 13 amino acids. The CDR3 loop is CASSGQLYTEAFF. CDR3 DNA: TGTGCCAGCAGCGGACAGCTATACACTGAAGCTTTCTTT.

The CDR3 loop is CASSIGGLAGRYEQYF. The DNA of the CDR3 is TGTGCCAGTAGTATAGGGGGACTAGCGGGAAGGTACGAGCAGTACTTC. V is TRBV19 and J is TRBJ2-7, with 13 bases fitting TRBD2. After removal of 1 base from V and 4 bases from J, the junction contained 4 bases not matched to a gene. This CDR3 has 16 amino acids. In germline, CDR1 is LNHDA, CDR2 SQIVND (reference sequence).

The chain is built from TRBV7-3 and TRBJ2-1; TRBD1 agrees at 12 bases. Germline V gene lookup returns CDR1 SGHTA and CDR2 FQGTGA. V lost 9 bases to trimming and J lost 9 bases; unmatched junction nucleotides: 6. CDR3 size: 13 residues. CDR3 sequence (DNA): TGTGCCAGTACGGGACAGGGGGCGGCTGAGCAGTTCTTC. Encoded protein: CASTGQGAAEQFF.